Presented here are 32 T cell receptor beta chains from one specimen sequenced in a study of blood T cells in healthy people across ages. For the second PCR, which ran for about 7 to 11 cycles, a sample-barcoded 5' primer and a J-beta primer mix were used. TCRdb re-called the 5' RACE reads with MiXCR, one entry per CDR3 protein. The table has approximately 1.5 million distinct CDR3 sequences, 35% to 45% seen once. Source material: blood. The receptors derive from a woman aged 18-29 years in good health.

There are a few counts of this clonotype. This chain uses TRBV27 with TRBJ1-2; D not resolved. CDR1 and CDR2 from the germline V gene are MNHEY and SMNVEV (reference sequence). The V end was cut by 2 bases, the J end by 3 bases, with 13 bases between. There are 15 residues in the CDR3. CDR3 residues: CASSLMGSTYYGYTF. The CDR3 coding sequence is TGTGCCAGCAGTTTAATGGGCAGCACCTACTATGGCTACACCTTC.

The chain joins TRBV3-1 to TRBJ2-1, with 7 nucleotides matching TRBD2. This CDR3 comprises 15 residues. Germline V gene lookup returns CDR1 LGHDT and CDR2 YNNKEL (reference sequence). V shed 4 bases, J shed 4 bases, and the junction held 7 bases outside the gene matches. Here the CDR3 DNA reads TGTGCCAGCAGCCGGGGACTATCCTTTTACAATGAGCAGTTCTTC. It is translated as CASSRGLSFYNEQFF.

The chain has TRBV20-1 and TRBJ2-5, with D possibly being TRBD2 (6 bases). The tail of the sequence fits TRBJ2-7 better, so the J call may be wrong. The length of the CDR3 is 13 residues. Per the germline V gene, CDR1 is DFQATT and CDR2 is SNEGSKA (reference sequence). CDR3 in amino acids: CSARDWGRDEQYF. The CDR3 DNA is TGCAGTGCCAGGGACTGGGGAAGAGACGAGCAGTACTTC.

The CDR3 sequence is CASSQPRLGGPKNIQYF. In DNA, the CDR3 is TGCGCCAGCAGCCAACCCCGACTGGGAGGCCCCAAAAACATTCAGTACTTC. The chain uses TRBV4-1 and TRBJ2-4; D is perhaps TRBD2 (6 bases). Germline V gives CDR1 MGHRA, CDR2 YSYEKL. Trimming removed 2 bases at V and 2 bases at J, with 16 bases between. This CDR3 has 17 residues.

CDR3 bases: TGTGCCAGCAGTTACTCCGAGACAGGGGGATCATCCTCCTACAATGAGCAGTTCTTC. It specifies CASSYSETGGSSSYNEQFF. This sequence joins TRBV6-2 or TRBV6-3 and TRBJ2-1, with 9 bases matching TRBD1. J lost 0 bases, V lost 0 bases, and 9 bases had no gene match. The CDR3 has 19 residues. Germline V gene lookup returns CDR1 MNHEY and CDR2 SVGEGT.

This clonotype was counted between two and nine times. The chain has TRBV4-3 and TRBJ2-3; a possible D gene is TRBD2 (6 bases). Trimming removed 4 bases from V and 2 bases from J, with 10 bases in between. CDR1 LGHNA and CDR2 YSLEER come from the germline V gene. The length of the CDR3 is 14 residues. CDR3 in DNA: TGCGCCAGCAGCCTTAGCGGTCACACAGATACGCAGTATTTT. Residues: CASSLSGHTDTQYF.

This clonotype was counted at least ten times. The chain uses TRBV12-3 or TRBV12-4 and TRBJ1-5, with a weak D call TRBD1 (5 bases). Trimming left V 3 bases short and J 4 bases short, with 13 bases between. CDR3 size: 15 residues. CDR3 loop: CASSFSQEKNQPQHF. CDR3 sequence (DNA): TGTGCCAGCAGTTTTTCACAGGAGAAAAATCAGCCCCAGCATTTT.

This clonotype occurred a few times. The chain uses TRBV25-1 and TRBJ1-2; D unclear. Germline CDR1 and CDR2: MGHDK and SYGVNS. The CDR3 spans 13 residues. V gave up 4 bases and J gave up 8 bases, with 14 bases separating them. DNA of the CDR3: TGTGCCAGCAGTGTACCGGACGGGGAGGGCTACACCTTC. Amino acids: CASSVPDGEGYTF.

The V gene is TRBV20-1, the J gene TRBJ1-5, with unresolved D. Deletions cut 2 bases from V and 3 bases from J, with 14 bases between. The germline CDR1 and CDR2 sequences are DFQATT and SNEGSKA (reference sequence). This CDR3 has 15 amino acids. CDR3 loop: CSARLGQYNNQPQHF. The CDR3 coding sequence is TGCAGTGCTAGATTAGGGCAATATAACAATCAGCCCCAGCATTTT.

The chain carries TRBV11-2 and TRBJ1-5; D uncertain. The CDR3 sequence is 17 residues long. V lost 5 bases to trimming and J lost 0 bases, with 17 bases between them. Per germline, CDR1 SGHAT and CDR2 FQNNGV. The DNA of the CDR3 is TGTGCCAGCAGCCCCCGGGGATACGGGTATAGCAATCAGCCCCAGCATTTT. Amino acid sequence: CASSPRGYGYSNQPQHF.

The chain joins TRBV4-3 to TRBJ2-6; D call uncertain. Trimming cost V 0 bases and J 4 bases, with 7 bases left between them. Germline CDR1 reads LGHNA; CDR2 reads YSLEER. This CDR3 is 15 amino acids long. This CDR3 reads CASSQDALGANVLTF. CDR3 nucleotides: TGCGCCAGCAGCCAAGATGCATTGGGGGCCAACGTCCTGACTTTC.

This clonotype was seen only a few times. The V call is TRBV12-3 or TRBV12-4, the J call TRBJ2-3; TRBD1 aligns across 8 bases. With 5 bases clipped from V and 5 bases from J, the junction kept 15 bases outside the gene matches. CDR3 length: 17 residues. The CDR3 bases are TGTGCCAGCAGTCCGGGACAGGCCTTTCTTCGGGGAGATACGCAGTATTTT. Translation gives CASSPGQAFLRGDTQYF.

This chain connects TRBV6-2 or TRBV6-3 to TRBJ1-5; D perhaps matches TRBD1 (5 bases). V was cut by 4 bases and J by 5 bases, with 12 bases left in between. Germline CDR1 MNHEY, CDR2 SVGEGT. The CDR3 runs to 14 residues. In DNA, the CDR3 is TGTGCCAGCAGTTCCCGACTGGGGGATCAGCCCCAGCATTTT. As protein: CASSSRLGDQPQHF.

The chain is built from TRBV28 and TRBJ2-4; either TRBD1 or TRBD2 may supply D (6 bases each). V gave up 2 bases and J gave up 5 bases, with 13 bases separating them. This CDR3 has 15 residues. Germline V lookup: CDR1 MDHEN, CDR2 SYDVKM. CDR3 amino acids: CASSLAGGTQNIQYF. DNA for the CDR3: TGTGCCAGCAGTTTAGCGGGCGGGACACAAAACATTCAGTACTTC.

This clonotype was recorded a few times. This rearrangement joins TRBV2 to TRBJ1-2; D call uncertain. This CDR3 contains 13 residues. The V and J ends lost 6 bases and 6 bases respectively, with 14 bases between them. From germline, CDR1 is SNHLY and CDR2 FYNNEI. CDR3 sequence: CASRYGMDDGYTF. The CDR3 region has the DNA TGTGCCAGCAGGTACGGGATGGACGATGGCTACACCTTC.

This clonotype was observed a few times. The chain has TRBV7-2 and TRBJ1-4; D unclear. Germline assignment: CDR1 SGHTA and CDR2 FQGNSA. The CDR3 contains 15 residues. V lost 2 bases to trimming and J lost 7 bases, with 14 bases between them. The CDR3: CASSLLRGSSEKLFF. The DNA for the CDR3 is TGTGCCAGCAGCTTACTCAGAGGGTCCAGTGAAAAACTGTTTTTT.

The J gene is TRBJ2-5, the V gene TRBV5-1; unclear D gene. This CDR3 spans 15 amino acids. V was clipped by 0 bases and J by 3 bases, with 12 bases between them. In germline, CDR1 is SGHRS, CDR2 YFSETQ. Written as DNA, the CDR3 is TGCGCCAGCAGCTTGGCAACGGTGGTGGAAGAGACCCAGTACTTC. Protein sequence: CASSLATVVEETQYF.

As to this clonotype: A clone one base away is much larger, so this may be a read error. The J gene is TRBJ2-1, the V gene TRBV10-3, with 8 bases identical to TRBD2. This CDR3 contains 15 residues. The trim removed 8 bases at V and 5 bases at J, leaving 11 bases unmatched. Germline V gene sequence: CDR1 ENHRY, CDR2 SYGVKD. CDR3 nucleotide sequence: TGTGCCATCCGGGCGGGGGGAGGGGCTGACAATGAGCAGTTCTTC. It codes for CAIRAGGGADNEQFF.

The V and J genes are TRBV29-1 and TRBJ2-7; 10 bases map to TRBD2. Germline lookup yields CDR1 SQVTM and CDR2 ANQGSEA. The CDR3 spans 14 residues. The V segment lost 5 bases and the J segment 2 bases; nucleotides outside the gene matches: 6. DNA for the CDR3: TGCAGCGTTTATACCGGGACTAGCGCCTACGAGCAGTACTTC. Amino acids: CSVYTGTSAYEQYF.

The chain links TRBV7-2 to TRBJ2-3; D is unresolved. In germline, CDR1 is SGHTA, CDR2 FQGNSA. The V and J ends lost 5 bases and 5 bases respectively, with 17 bases between them. CDR3 length: 15 residues. In DNA form, the CDR3 reads TGTGCCAGCAGCCCGGACCCGAGAGGCTTAGATACGCAGTATTTT. It encodes CASSPDPRGLDTQYF.

The rearrangement uses TRBV6-6 and TRBJ1-4, with 10 bases identical to TRBD1. The length of the CDR3 is 15 residues. The V gene end was trimmed by 4 bases and the J gene end by 8 bases; junction bases not matched to a gene: 7. Germline assignment: CDR1 MNHNY and CDR2 SVGAGI (reference sequence). DNA of the CDR3: TGTGCCAGCAGTTTCTCGGGACAGGGGTACGAAAAACTGTTTTTT. Its protein is CASSFSGQGYEKLFF.

The chain combines TRBV9 with TRBJ2-1; 8 bases are shared with TRBD2. The CDR3 loop spans 16 amino acids. Germline V CDR1 and CDR2: SGDLS, YYNGEE. V gave up 6 bases and J gave up 8 bases; unmatched junction bases: 16. CDR3 DNA sequence: TGTGCCAGCAATGACCTTACTAGCGGCGGTCTCGATGAGCAGTTCTTC. Translating it yields CASNDLTSGGLDEQFF.

The chain carries TRBV20-1 and TRBJ1-2; D is unresolved. V shed 5 bases and J shed 10 bases, with 5 bases lying between them. Germline V CDR1 and CDR2: DFQATT, SNEGSKA (reference sequence). The CDR3 consists of 8 residues. The CDR3 DNA follows: TGCAGTGCTCCTTACTACACCTTC. Encoded protein: CSAPYYTF.

The V call is TRBV7-2, the J call TRBJ1-1; D is ambiguous. Germline CDR1 reads SGHTA; CDR2 reads FQGNSA. Trimming left V 1 base short and J 5 bases short, with 8 bases between. CDR3 length: 13 residues. The CDR3 spells CASSLVIMTEAFF. The DNA of the CDR3 is TGTGCCAGCAGCTTAGTAATTATGACTGAAGCTTTCTTT.

The CDR3 bases are TGCGCCAGCAGCCAAGATGGGGAGTCTGGGGCCAACGTCCTGACTTTC. As protein: CASSQDGESGANVLTF. This chain joins TRBV4-3 and TRBJ2-6; D is perhaps TRBD2 (5 bases). CDR3 length: 16 residues. CDR1 and CDR2 from the germline V gene are LGHNA and YSLEER. Trimming took 0 bases from V and 1 from J, leaving 7 bases between them.

The chain is built from TRBV13 and TRBJ2-1, with D perhaps matching TRBD2 (6 bases). V was cut by 5 bases and J by 5 bases, with 13 bases left in between. CDR3 size: 14 residues. CDR1 is PRHDT, CDR2 FYEKMQ, per germline (reference sequence). CDR3 sequence: CASSPWGVDNEQFF. The CDR3, as DNA: TGTGCCAGCAGCCCCTGGGGGGTTGACAATGAGCAGTTCTTC.

This chain uses TRBV7-6 with TRBJ2-7, with D unresolved. V was pared by 5 bases and J by 2 bases, with 19 bases between. The CDR3 is made up of 16 amino acids. The germline CDR1 and CDR2 sequences are SGHVS and FNYEAQ. This CDR3 is CASSPRTSGVTYEQYF. The CDR3, as DNA: TGTGCCAGCAGCCCCCGGACCAGTGGCGTAACCTACGAGCAGTACTTC.

V is TRBV20-1 and J is TRBJ2-6, with D maybe TRBD1 (5 bases). The CDR3 is made up of 13 amino acids. Germline V gene sequence: CDR1 DFQATT, CDR2 SNEGSKA (reference sequence). V was clipped by 3 bases and J by 5 bases, with 8 bases between them. The CDR3 loop is CSASAGRANVLTF. The CDR3 DNA follows: TGCAGTGCTAGTGCAGGGAGGGCCAACGTCCTGACTTTC.

The chain uses TRBV5-6 and TRBJ1-5; a possible D gene is TRBD1 (5 bases). Germline V lookup: CDR1 SGHDT, CDR2 YYEEEE. Trimming removed 4 bases from V and 12 bases from J, with 17 bases in between. This CDR3 has 13 residues. The CDR3 here is CASSAGNSWIQHF. Written as DNA, the CDR3 is TGTGCCAGCAGCGCAGGGAACAGTTGGATCCAGCATTTT.

V gene TRBV12-3 or TRBV12-4 combines with J gene TRBJ2-7, with TRBD2 matching 14 bases. CDR3 length: 13 amino acids. J gave up 11 bases and V 5 bases, and 5 bases lay outside the gene matches. DNA for the CDR3: TGTGCCAGCAGTGTGACTAGCGGGGGGGCTAAGTACTTC. As protein: CASSVTSGGAKYF.

The chain has TRBV7-9 and TRBJ2-5; D is possibly TRBD1 (6 bases). The DNA end lines up better with TRBJ2-7; the J call may be wrong. The germline V gene encodes CDR1 SEHNR and CDR2 FQNEAQ (reference sequence). The CDR3 extends over 15 amino acids. The CDR3 DNA reads as TGTGCCAGCAGCTCAGGGCCGGGACAAGACTACGAGCAGTACTTC. Its translation: CASSSGPGQDYEQYF.

The chain is built from TRBV6-2 or TRBV6-3 and TRBJ2-1; D call uncertain. Germline V gene data show CDR1 as MNHEY and CDR2 as SVGEGT. This CDR3 has 12 residues. V shed 2 bases and J shed 13 bases, with 12 bases lying between them. For the CDR3, the DNA is TGTGCCAGCAGTTACAAAACAGAGCGACAGTTCTTC. Translating gives CASSYKTERQFF.